This T cell receptor (beta chain) originates from a study of T cells after yellow fever vaccination. Study details: Any fraction with a low cell number was prepared using SMART-Seq v4 Ultra Low Input.

General study findings and limits: Booster samples showed a return of most primary-vaccination clones (about 96% CD4, about 87% CD8). Although most clonotypes did not, a small share appeared in both CD4 and CD8 compartments.

5'RACE template switching generated TCR cDNA, adding a universal primer site and UMIs. Via MiXCR, TCRdb re-called the 5' RACE reads, giving one row per CDR3 protein. The sample lists 300,000 to 450,000 distinct CDR3 sequences; 6.2% were seen once. The length of the CDR3 is 14 residues. The V gene end was trimmed by 3 bases and the J gene end by 16 bases; junction bases not matched to a gene: 13. This clonotype was counted at least ten times. Its specificity is unknown. The receptor was isolated from a man aged 30 to 45 who received the YFV17D yellow fever vaccine. The V gene is TRBV12-3 or TRBV12-4, the J gene TRBJ2-1; 9 bases align to TRBD1. Sample: PBMCs, taken 5 days after the yellow fever booster vaccination. The CDR3 bases are TGTGCCAGCAGTTTGACGGGATCACAGGGGGCGGATTTCTTC. Its translation: CASSLTGSQGADFF.